The 17 T cell receptor beta chains below come from one sample, sequenced in a study of identical twins (dated by TCRdb to the mid-2010s). Library method: 5' RACE. The listed sequencing device is Illumina HiSeq 2000. The public reads were reprocessed in TCRdb via fastp at Q25 and MiXCR, keeping in-frame beta chains. Each CDR3 protein gets just one entry, which takes the most common genes and DNA from the rows behind it. This sample has around 1.7 million distinct CDR3 sequences in its table, and about 31% of those were observed once. About 0.3% of the sample comes from the top ten. Sequences were obtained from cord blood. These receptors originate from a newborn girl in good health.

This clonotype was recorded at least ten times. The rearrangement links TRBV28 to TRBJ2-1; D may be TRBD2 (5 bases). The CDR3 is 15 amino acids. Per germline, CDR1 MDHEN and CDR2 SYDVKM. V was shortened by 8 bases and J by 4 bases, with 18 bases between the two germline ends. The CDR3 region is CASRWTEVAYNEQFF. The CDR3, as DNA: TGTGCCAGCCGGTGGACGGAGGTAGCTTACAATGAGCAGTTCTTC.

This clonotype was seen only a few times. The V call is TRBV6-1, the J call TRBJ2-3; 12 bases map to TRBD2. The CDR3 is made up of 17 amino acids. The J segment lost 3 bases and the V segment lost 2 bases, leaving 6 bases of the junction unmatched. Germline CDR1 is MNHNS and CDR2 is SASEGT. CDR3 region: CASSEFSGLAGTDTQYF. CDR3 nucleotide sequence: TGTGCCAGCAGTGAATTCTCAGGACTAGCGGGGACAGATACGCAGTATTTT.

This chain joins TRBV7-2 and TRBJ2-5; possibly TRBD1 for D (5 bases). Germline assignment: CDR1 SGHTA and CDR2 FQGNSA. This CDR3 is 12 amino acids long. Trimming shortened V by 3 bases and J by 7 bases, and 9 bases separated the two germline ends. The CDR3 sequence: CASSFPRGTQYF. The CDR3 region has the DNA TGTGCCAGCAGCTTTCCTAGGGGGACCCAGTACTTC. Supplemented by reference TRBV7-2 and TRBJ2-5, the full variable domain reads GAGVSQSPSNKVTEKGKDVELRCDPISGHTALYWYRQSLGQGLEFLIYFQGNSAPDKSGLPSDRFSAERTGGSVSTLTIQRTQQEDSAVYLCASSFPRGTQYFGPGTRLLVL.

This clonotype has just a few counts. This chain links TRBV24-1 with TRBJ2-5, with 7 bases fitting TRBD1. This CDR3 has 14 residues. Unmatched junction bases numbered 5, after V lost 7 bases and J lost 1 base. Looked up from germline, CDR1 is KGHDR and CDR2 is SFDVKD. The chain's CDR3 is CATSPGTAQETQYF. In nucleotides, the CDR3 is TGTGCCACCAGCCCCGGGACAGCCCAAGAGACCCAGTACTTC.

Only a few counts were recorded for this clonotype. The CDR3 coding sequence is TGTGCCACCAGTGACTCCAAAGAGACCCAGTACTTC. Its translation: CATSDSKETQYF. This chain uses TRBV24-1 with TRBJ2-5, with D unclear. Per germline, CDR1 KGHDR and CDR2 SFDVKD. The CDR3 contains 12 residues. V was trimmed by 4 bases and J by 3 bases, leaving 5 bases between them.

CDR3 coding DNA: TGTGCCAGCAGCCAAGTTCAGGGCAATCAGCCCCAGCATTTT. As protein: CASSQVQGNQPQHF. V and J are TRBV3-1 and TRBJ1-5; D not resolved. Between the trimmed V and J ends, which lost 1 base and 2 bases, there was a span of 6 bases. The length of the CDR3 is 14 residues. Germline assignment: CDR1 LGHDT and CDR2 YNNKEL (reference sequence). The variable domain in full, with the rest retrieved from reference TRBV3-1 and TRBJ1-5, is DTAVSQTPKYLVTQMGNDKSIKCEQNLGHDTMYWYKQDSKKFLKIMFSYNNKELIINETVPNRFSPKSPDKAHLNLHINSLELGDSAVYFCASSQVQGNQPQHFGDGTRLSIL.

This clonotype was seen a handful of times. The chain is built from TRBV12-3 or TRBV12-4 and TRBJ1-1, with TRBD1 matching over 10 bases. The CDR3 extends over 14 amino acids. Trimming took 6 bases from V and 5 from J; bases not matched to a gene: 6. CDR3 residues: CASRDDRGRTEAFF. In nucleotides, the CDR3 is TGTGCCAGCAGGGACGACAGGGGGCGTACTGAAGCTTTCTTT.

V usage is TRBV10-1 and J usage is TRBJ2-1; the D is unclear. CDR1 is WNHNN and CDR2 is SYGVQD in the germline V gene (reference sequence). This CDR3 is 13 amino acids long. V shed 3 bases and J shed 7 bases, with 10 bases lying between them. The CDR3 region has the DNA TGCGCCAGCAGTGATAGGTTTGGAAATGAGCAGTTCTTC. Translation: CASSDRFGNEQFF.

This chain connects TRBV29-1 to TRBJ1-2; the match to TRBD1 covers 7 bases. The trim removed 3 bases at V and 0 bases at J, leaving 10 bases unmatched. CDR3 size: 16 residues. Germline loops: CDR1 SQVTM, CDR2 ANQGSEA. The CDR3 DNA follows: TGCAGCGTTGATGGGTCCGACAGGGACTCTAACTATGGCTACACCTTC. Its protein product is CSVDGSDRDSNYGYTF.

Remarks on this clonotype: One end of the junction is discordant with germline, which a read error may explain. CDR3 residues: CASSLAGADTRYF. CDR3 DNA: TGTGCCAGCAGTTTGGCAGGGGCAGATACGCGGTATTTT. The V gene is TRBV12-3 or TRBV12-4, the J gene TRBJ2-3; D perhaps matches TRBD1 (6 bases). This CDR3 region has 13 residues.

V usage is TRBV28 and J usage is TRBJ2-7; unclear D gene. The CDR3 spans 16 residues. Trimming took 0 bases from V and 3 from J, leaving 15 bases between them. Germline CDR1 MDHEN, CDR2 SYDVKM. CDR3 sequence: CASSLWGFVTYYEQYF. For the CDR3, the DNA is TGTGCCAGCAGTTTATGGGGGTTTGTGACATACTACGAGCAGTACTTC.

V usage is TRBV14 and J usage is TRBJ2-3; TRBD2 aligns across 10 bases. From germline, CDR1 is SGHDN and CDR2 FVKESK. The CDR3 contains 18 residues. V trimming: 0 bases; J trimming: 2 bases; junction bases outside the gene matches: 8. This CDR3 reads CASSQELAAGGATDTQYF. The DNA of the CDR3 is TGTGCCAGCAGCCAAGAGTTGGCAGCGGGAGGGGCCACAGATACGCAGTATTTT.

In the case of this clonotype: The junction does not match germline at one end; this may be a read error. The chain couples TRBV29-1 to TRBJ2-1; the match to TRBD1 covers 9 bases. Germline V gene sequence: CDR1 SQVTM, CDR2 ANQGSEA. This CDR3 spans 14 amino acids. CDR3 protein: CGVETGGAYNEQFF. The CDR3 DNA follows: TGCGGCGTCGAGACAGGGGGAGCCTACAATGAGCAGTTCTTC.

This clonotype turned up a few times. Relative to the germline gene, one junction end is altered; a read error may explain this. The chain employs TRBV25-1 and TRBJ1-2; 7 nucleotides match TRBD1. Per germline, CDR1 MGHDK and CDR2 SYGVNS. This CDR3 contains 15 residues. The CDR3 DNA reads TGTGCCAGCAGTGAACCTGCCAGGGGGAACTACGGCTACACCTTC. Amino acids: CASSEPARGNYGYTF.

A note on this clonotype: One junction end disagrees with the germline gene, perhaps due to a read error. The gene calls are TRBV27 and TRBJ1-6; D not resolved. This CDR3 is 13 amino acids long. CDR1 is MNHEY and CDR2 is SMNVEV in the germline V gene (reference sequence). The CDR3 sequence: CASSFEANSPLNF. The CDR3, as DNA: TGTGCCAGCAGTTTTGAGGCTAATTCACCCCTCAACTTT.

The rearrangement joins TRBV7-2 to TRBJ1-5, with a tentative D call TRBD1 (5 bases). The CDR3 is 16 residues long. V lost 4 bases to trimming and J lost 3 bases, with 16 bases between them. Germline V gives CDR1 SGHTA, CDR2 FQGNSA. The CDR3, as DNA: TGTGCCAGCAGCTCGGCGAACAGGCACGTCAATCAGCCCCAGCATTTT. Its protein is CASSSANRHVNQPQHF.

This sequence joins TRBV6-2 or TRBV6-3 and TRBJ2-3; D ambiguous. V lost 5 bases to trimming and J lost 8 bases, with 11 bases between them. CDR1 is MNHEY, CDR2 SVGEGT, per germline. This CDR3 comprises 12 residues. CDR3 sequence reads: CASSVRPSTQYF. CDR3 in DNA: TGTGCCAGCAGTGTACGACCGTCTACGCAGTATTTT.